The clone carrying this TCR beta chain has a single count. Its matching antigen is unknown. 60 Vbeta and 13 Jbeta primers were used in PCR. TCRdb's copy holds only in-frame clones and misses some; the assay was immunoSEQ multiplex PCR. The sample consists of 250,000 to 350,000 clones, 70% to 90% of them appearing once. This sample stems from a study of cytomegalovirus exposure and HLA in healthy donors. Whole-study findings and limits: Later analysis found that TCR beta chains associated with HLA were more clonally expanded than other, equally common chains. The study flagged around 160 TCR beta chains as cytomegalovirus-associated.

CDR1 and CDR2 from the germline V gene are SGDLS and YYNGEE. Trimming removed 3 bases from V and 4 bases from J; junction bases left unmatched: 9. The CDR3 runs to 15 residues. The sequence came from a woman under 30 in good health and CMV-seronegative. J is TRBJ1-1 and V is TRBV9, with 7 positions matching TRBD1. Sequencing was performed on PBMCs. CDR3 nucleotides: TGTGCCAGCAGCGGCCGACAGGGATTTAGCACTGAAGCTTTCTTT. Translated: CASSGRQGFSTEAFF.